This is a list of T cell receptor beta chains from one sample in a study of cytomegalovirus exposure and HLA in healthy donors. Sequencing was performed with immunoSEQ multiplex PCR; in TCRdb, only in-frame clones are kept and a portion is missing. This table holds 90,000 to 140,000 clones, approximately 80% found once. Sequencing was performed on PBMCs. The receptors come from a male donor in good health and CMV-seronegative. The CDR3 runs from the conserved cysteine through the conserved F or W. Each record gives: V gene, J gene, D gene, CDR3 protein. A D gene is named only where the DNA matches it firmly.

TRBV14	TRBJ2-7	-	CASQSETAEGFGQLEQYF
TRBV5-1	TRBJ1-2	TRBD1	CASSPSGGVGYTF
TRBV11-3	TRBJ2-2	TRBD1	CASSPQTGGLSGELFF
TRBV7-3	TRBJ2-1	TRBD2	CASSLEPGGPYNEQFF
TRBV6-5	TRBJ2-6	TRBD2	CASTPRGAGANVLTF
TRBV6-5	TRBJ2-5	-	CASSTTLVETQYF
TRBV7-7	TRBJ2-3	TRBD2	CASSLGLAGADTQYF
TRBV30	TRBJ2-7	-	CAWSGVYEQYF
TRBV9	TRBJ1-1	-	CASSVGVGDLNTEAFF
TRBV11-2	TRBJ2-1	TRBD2	CASSPERRGLAVYNEQFF
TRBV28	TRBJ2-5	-	CATGGQLETQYF
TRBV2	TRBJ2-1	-	CASRVRESIEQFF
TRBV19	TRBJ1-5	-	CASSYGEDYSNQPQHF
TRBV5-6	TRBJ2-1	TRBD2	CASSLGALAGRFHEQFF
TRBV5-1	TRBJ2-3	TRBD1	CASSLALGQAGDTQYF
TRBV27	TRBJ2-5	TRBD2	CASRPGGYEQETQYF
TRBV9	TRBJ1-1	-	CASSPRGGFTEAFF
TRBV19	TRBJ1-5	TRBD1	CASSLGQGTLNQPQHF
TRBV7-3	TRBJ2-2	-	CASSLTGSQVAGELFF
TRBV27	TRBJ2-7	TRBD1	CASSLTQGAVYEQYF